This TCR beta chain was identified during a study of shared clonotypes between healthy human individuals. As for the study in general: Used for every donor were three CD4 naive, three CD4 memory, two CD8 naive and one CD8 memory plate.

TCRdb's table, derived via immunoSEQ multiplex PCR, lists solely in-frame clones and lacks some. The sample holds about 2.3 million clones, 85% to 95% seen once. Germline-derived CDR1 and CDR2 are LNHDA and SQIVND (reference sequence). Trimming left V 7 bases short and J 4 bases short, with 13 bases between. This CDR3 comprises 13 residues. What was sequenced was naive CD4+ T cells from PBMCs. As to subset: CD45RA+ positively selected. V is TRBV19 and J is TRBJ1-2; the D gene is possibly TRBD1 (5 bases). This clonotype originated in a man between 18 and 29 years old in good health. Some clones in this sample may be carry-over from other donors' samples. CDR3 sequence reads: CASTQGVAYGYTF. The CDR3 coding sequence is TGTGCCAGTACCCAGGGAGTGGCCTATGGCTACACCTTC.